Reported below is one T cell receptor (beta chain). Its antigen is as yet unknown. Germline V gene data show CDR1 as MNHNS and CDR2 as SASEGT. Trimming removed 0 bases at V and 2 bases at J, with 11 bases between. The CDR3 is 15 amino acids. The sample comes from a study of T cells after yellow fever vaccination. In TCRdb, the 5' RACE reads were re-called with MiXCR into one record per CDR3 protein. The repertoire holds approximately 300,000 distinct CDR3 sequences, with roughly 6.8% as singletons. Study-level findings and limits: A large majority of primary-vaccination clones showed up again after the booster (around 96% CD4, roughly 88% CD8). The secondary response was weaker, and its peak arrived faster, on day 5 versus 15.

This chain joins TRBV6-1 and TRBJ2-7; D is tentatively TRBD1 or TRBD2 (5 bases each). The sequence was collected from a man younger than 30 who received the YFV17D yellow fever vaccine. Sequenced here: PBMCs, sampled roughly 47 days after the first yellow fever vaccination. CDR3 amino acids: CASSEAGTATYEQYF. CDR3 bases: TGTGCCAGCAGTGAAGCAGGGACGGCTACCTACGAGCAGTACTTC.